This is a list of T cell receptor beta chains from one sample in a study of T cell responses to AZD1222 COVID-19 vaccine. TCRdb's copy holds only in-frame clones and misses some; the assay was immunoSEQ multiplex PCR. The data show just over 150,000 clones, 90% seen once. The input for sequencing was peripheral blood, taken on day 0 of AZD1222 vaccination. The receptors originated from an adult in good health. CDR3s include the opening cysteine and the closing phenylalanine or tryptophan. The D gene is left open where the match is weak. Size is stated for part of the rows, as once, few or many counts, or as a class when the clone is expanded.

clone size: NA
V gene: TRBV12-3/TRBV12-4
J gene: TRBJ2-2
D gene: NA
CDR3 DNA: TGTGCCAGCACCCAGGGCACCGGGGAGCTGTTTTTT
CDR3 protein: CASTQGTGELFF

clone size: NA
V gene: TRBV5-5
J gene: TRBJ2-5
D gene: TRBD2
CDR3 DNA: TGTGCCAGCAGCTTGGATGGCGCGGGAGGGCTCGGGGAGACCCAGTACTTC
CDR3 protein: CASSLDGAGGLGETQYF

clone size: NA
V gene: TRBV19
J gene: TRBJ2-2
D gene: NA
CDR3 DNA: TGTGCCAGTAGTCTCGGACCTCCCGGGGAGCTGTTTTTT
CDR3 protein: CASSLGPPGELFF

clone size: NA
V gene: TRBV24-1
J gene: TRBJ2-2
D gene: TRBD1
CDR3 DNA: TGTGCCACCAGTCCTTCTCATTTCACGGGGACAGGTTACACCGGGGAGCTGTTTTTT
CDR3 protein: CATSPSHFTGTGYTGELFF

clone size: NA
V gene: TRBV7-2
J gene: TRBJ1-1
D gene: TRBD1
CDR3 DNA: TGTGCCAGCAGCTTAAGGACAGGGATTGAAGCTTTCTTT
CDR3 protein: CASSLRTGIEAFF

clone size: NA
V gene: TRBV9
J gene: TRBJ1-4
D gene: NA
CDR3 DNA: TGTGCCAGCAGCCCACAACAGGGTCTTAATGAAAAACTGTTTTTT
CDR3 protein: CASSPQQGLNEKLFF

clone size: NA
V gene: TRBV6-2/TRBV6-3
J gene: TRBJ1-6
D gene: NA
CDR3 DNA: TGTGCCAGCAGCTGGATCGTGAGCTCCTATAATTCACCCCTCCACTTT
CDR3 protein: CASSWIVSSYNSPLHF

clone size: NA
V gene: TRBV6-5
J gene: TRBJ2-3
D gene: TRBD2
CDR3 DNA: TGTGCCAGCAGTTCAACTAGCGGAGATACGCAGTATTTT
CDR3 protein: CASSSTSGDTQYF

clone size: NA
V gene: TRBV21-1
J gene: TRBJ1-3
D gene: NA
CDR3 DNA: TGTGCCACCCACGGACAGGGGAATGGAAACACCATATATTTT
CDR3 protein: CATHGQGNGNTIYF

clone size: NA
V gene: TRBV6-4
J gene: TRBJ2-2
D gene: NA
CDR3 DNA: TGTGCCAGCAGTCCAGGGGACACCGGGGAGCTGTTTTTT
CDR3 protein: CASSPGDTGELFF

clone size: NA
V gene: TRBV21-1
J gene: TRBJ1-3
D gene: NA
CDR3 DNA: TGTGCCAGCAGCAATGAAGGGGGCTCTGGAAACACCATATATTTT
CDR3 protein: CASSNEGGSGNTIYF

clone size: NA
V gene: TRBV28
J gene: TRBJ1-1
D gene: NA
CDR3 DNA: TGTGCCAGCAGTTTTCAGGACGACGGAGGGACTGAAGCTTTCTTT
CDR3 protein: CASSFQDDGGTEAFF

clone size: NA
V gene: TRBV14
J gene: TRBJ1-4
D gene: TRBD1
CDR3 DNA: TGTGCCAGCAGCCAAGGACAGGGAAATAATGAAAAACTGTTTTTT
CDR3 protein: CASSQGQGNNEKLFF

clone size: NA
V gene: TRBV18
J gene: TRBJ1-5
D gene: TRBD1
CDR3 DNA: TGTGCCAGCTCACTTTCCGGGACAGCACACTTAGGGCCCCAGCATTTT
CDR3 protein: CASSLSGTAHLGPQHF

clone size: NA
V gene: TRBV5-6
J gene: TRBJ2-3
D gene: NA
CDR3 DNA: TGTGCCAGCACCAATCTGGGGGTAAGCAAGGATTTT
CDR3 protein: CASTNLGVSKDF

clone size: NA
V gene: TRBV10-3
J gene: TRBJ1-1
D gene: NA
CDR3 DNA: TGTGCTTGCTCCGAAAGGCGGAACACTGAAGCTTTCTTT
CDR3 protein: CACSERRNTEAFF

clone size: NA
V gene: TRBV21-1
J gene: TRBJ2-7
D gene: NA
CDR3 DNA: TGTGCCAGCAGCCAGAGATGGACGGCCAGAGCCTACGAGCAGTACTTC
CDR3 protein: CASSQRWTARAYEQYF

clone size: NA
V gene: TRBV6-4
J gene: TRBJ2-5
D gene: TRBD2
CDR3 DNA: TGTGTCAGCAGTGATCCTAGCGGGGGAGAGACCCAGTACTTC
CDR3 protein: CVSSDPSGGETQYF

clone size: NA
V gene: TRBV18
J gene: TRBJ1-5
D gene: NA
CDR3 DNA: TGTGCCAGCTCACCTGCAGGGGACGTCGGCAATCAGCCCCAGCATTTT
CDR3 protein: CASSPAGDVGNQPQHF

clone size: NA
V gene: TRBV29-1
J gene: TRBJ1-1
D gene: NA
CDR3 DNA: TGCAGCGTTGAGGGCAGGAACACTGAAGCTTTCTTT
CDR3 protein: CSVEGRNTEAFF

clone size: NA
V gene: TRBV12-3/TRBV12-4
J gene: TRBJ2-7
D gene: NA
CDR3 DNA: TGTGCCAGCAGCCGCACACTTTACGAGCAGTACTTC
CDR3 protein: CASSRTLYEQYF

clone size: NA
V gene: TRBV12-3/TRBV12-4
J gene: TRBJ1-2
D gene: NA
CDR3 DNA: TGTGCCAGCAGCCCCACAGGGTTTTATGGCTACACCTTC
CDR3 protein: CASSPTGFYGYTF

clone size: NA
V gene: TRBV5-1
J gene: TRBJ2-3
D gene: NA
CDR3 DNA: TGCGCCAGCAGCTTGGCCCCGGACATATCAGATACGCAGTATTTT
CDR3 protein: CASSLAPDISDTQYF

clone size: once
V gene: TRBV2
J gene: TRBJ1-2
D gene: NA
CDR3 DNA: TGTGCCAGCAGTGAAGACAGGGCCTATGGCTACACCTTC
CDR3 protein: CASSEDRAYGYTF

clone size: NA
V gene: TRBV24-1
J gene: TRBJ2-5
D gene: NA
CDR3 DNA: TGTGCCACCAGTGATCAAAAAGAGACCCAGTACTTC
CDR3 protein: CATSDQKETQYF

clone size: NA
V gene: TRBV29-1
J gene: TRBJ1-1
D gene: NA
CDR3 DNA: TGCAGCGTTGAAGACAGCCGGGGCACTGAAGCTTTCTTT
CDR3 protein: CSVEDSRGTEAFF

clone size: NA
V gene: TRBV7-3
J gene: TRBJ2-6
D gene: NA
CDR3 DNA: TGTGCCAGCGCTGGGGCCAACGTCCTGACTTTC
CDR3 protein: CASAGANVLTF

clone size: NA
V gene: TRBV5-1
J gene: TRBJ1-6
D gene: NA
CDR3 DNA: TGCGCCAGCAGCTTTAGTTCCCCAGGGCATTCACCCCTCCACTTT
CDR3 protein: CASSFSSPGHSPLHF

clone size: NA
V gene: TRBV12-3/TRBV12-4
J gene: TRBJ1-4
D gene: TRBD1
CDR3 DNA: TGTGCCAGCGGGGACAGTAATAATGAAAAACTGTTTTTT
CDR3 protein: CASGDSNNEKLFF

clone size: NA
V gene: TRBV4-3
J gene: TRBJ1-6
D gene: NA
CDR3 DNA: TGCGCCAGCAGCCAACGTGAAAATTCACCCCTCCACTTT
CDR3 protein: CASSQRENSPLHF

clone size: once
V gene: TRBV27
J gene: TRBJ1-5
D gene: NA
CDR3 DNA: TGTGCCAGCAGTTTCGAGGGGGGTGGCAATCAGCCCCAGCATTTT
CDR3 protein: CASSFEGGGNQPQHF

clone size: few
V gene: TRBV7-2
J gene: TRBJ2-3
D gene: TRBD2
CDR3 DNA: TGTGCCAGCAGCTGGAGACTAGCCGCAAGCACAGATACGCAGTATTTT
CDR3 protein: CASSWRLAASTDTQYF

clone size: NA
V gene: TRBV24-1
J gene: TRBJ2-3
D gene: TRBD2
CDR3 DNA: TGTGCCACCAGTGACCCCTCCCTAGCGGGGGGTGGAGATACGCAGTATTTT
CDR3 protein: CATSDPSLAGGGDTQYF

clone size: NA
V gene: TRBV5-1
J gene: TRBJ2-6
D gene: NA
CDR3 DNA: TGCGCCAGCAGCGGGGGGGCGGCTGGGGCCAACGTCCTGACTTTC
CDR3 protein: CASSGGAAGANVLTF

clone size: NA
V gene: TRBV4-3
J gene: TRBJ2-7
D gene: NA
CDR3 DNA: TGCGCCAGCAGCCTTACTCAGGGGGGTGAGCAGTACTTC
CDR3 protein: CASSLTQGGEQYF

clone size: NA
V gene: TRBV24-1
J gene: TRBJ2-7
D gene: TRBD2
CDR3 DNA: TGTGCCACCAGTGATCCAATAGCGGGAGATTACGAGCAGTACTTC
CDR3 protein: CATSDPIAGDYEQYF

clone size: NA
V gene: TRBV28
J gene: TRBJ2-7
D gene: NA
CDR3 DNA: TGTGCCAGCAGCTCCGTTTCAGAGCAGTACTTC
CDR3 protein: CASSSVSEQYF

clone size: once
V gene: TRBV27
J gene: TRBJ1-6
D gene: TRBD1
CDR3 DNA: TGTGCCAGCAGTCCGGGGACAGGACGAGGATTCAATTCACCCCTCCACTTT
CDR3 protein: CASSPGTGRGFNSPLHF

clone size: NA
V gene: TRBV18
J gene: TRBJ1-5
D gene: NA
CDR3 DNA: TGTGCCAGCTCACCGAGCCCAGGGAGCAATCAGCCCCAGCATTTT
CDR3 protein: CASSPSPGSNQPQHF

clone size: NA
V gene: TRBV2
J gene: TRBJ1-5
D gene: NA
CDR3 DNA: TGTGCCAGCACTCTGGCGTGGAGGGATAGCAATCAGCCCCAGCATTTT
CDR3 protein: CASTLAWRDSNQPQHF

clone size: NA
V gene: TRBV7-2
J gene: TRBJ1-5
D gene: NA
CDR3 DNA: TGTGCCAGCAGCTTACAAGATAGCAATCAGCCCCAGCATTTT
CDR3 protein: CASSLQDSNQPQHF

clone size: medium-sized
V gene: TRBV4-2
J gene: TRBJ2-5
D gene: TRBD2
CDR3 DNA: TGTGCCAGCAGCCAACCCCGGGCTAGCGGGAGTGGAGAGACCCAGTACTTC
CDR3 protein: CASSQPRASGSGETQYF

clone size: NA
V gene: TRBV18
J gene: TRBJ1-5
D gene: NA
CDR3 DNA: TGTGCCAGCTCATTCACACCCCGGGACTTAGGCAATCAGCCCCAGCATTTT
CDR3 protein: CASSFTPRDLGNQPQHF

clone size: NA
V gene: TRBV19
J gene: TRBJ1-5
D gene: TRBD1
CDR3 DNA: TGTGCCAGTAGTACGGAGGACAGGGGCAATCAGCCCCAGCATTTT
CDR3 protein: CASSTEDRGNQPQHF

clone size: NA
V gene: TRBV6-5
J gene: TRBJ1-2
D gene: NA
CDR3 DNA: TGTGCCAGCAGTAATCTGGGACCGCACTATGGCTACACCTTC
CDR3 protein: CASSNLGPHYGYTF

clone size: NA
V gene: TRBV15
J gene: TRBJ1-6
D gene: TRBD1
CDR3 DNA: TGTGCCACCAGCACTTTACAGGGGAATCGCTCACCCCTCCACTTT
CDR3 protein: CATSTLQGNRSPLHF

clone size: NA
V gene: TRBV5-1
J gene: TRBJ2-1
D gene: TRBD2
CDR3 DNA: TGCGCCAGCAGCGCAGGGACTAGCGGGAGGTCCTACAATGAGCAGTTCTTC
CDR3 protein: CASSAGTSGRSYNEQFF

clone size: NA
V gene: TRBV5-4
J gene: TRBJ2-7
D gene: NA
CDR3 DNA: TGTGCCAGCAGCAGAGTCGGGCAGGGGCTTGGAGAGCAGTACTTC
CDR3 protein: CASSRVGQGLGEQYF

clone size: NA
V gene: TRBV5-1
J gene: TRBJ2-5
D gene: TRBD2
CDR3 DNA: TGCGCCAGCAGCTTGGCTGGGACTAGCGCGGGTCGAGAGACCCAGTACTTC
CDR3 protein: CASSLAGTSAGRETQYF

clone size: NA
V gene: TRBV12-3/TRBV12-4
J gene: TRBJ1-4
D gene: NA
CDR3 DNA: TGTGCCAGCAGCTGGGCCCGGCCCGGCAAACTGTTTTTT
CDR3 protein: CASSWARPGKLFF

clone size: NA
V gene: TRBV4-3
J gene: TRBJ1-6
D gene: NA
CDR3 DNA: TGCGCCAGCAGCCAAGAAAGGGAAGGGTCCTATAATTCACCCCTCCACTTT
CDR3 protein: CASSQEREGSYNSPLHF

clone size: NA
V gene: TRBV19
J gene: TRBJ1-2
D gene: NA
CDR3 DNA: TGTGCCAGTAGACAGGGTTTGAACTATGGCTACACCTTC
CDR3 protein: CASRQGLNYGYTF

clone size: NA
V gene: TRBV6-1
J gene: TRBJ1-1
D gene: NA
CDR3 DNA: TGTGCCAGCAGTGAAGGCTTAAACACTGAAGCTTTCTTT
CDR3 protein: CASSEGLNTEAFF

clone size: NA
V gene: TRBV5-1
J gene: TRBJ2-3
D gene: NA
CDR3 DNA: TGCGCCAGCAGCTACGACAGGCGCACAGATACGCAGTATTTT
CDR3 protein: CASSYDRRTDTQYF

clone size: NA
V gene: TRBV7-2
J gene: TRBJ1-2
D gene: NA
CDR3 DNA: TGTGCCAGCAGCTTGGGTGCGGATGGCTACACCTTC
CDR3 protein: CASSLGADGYTF